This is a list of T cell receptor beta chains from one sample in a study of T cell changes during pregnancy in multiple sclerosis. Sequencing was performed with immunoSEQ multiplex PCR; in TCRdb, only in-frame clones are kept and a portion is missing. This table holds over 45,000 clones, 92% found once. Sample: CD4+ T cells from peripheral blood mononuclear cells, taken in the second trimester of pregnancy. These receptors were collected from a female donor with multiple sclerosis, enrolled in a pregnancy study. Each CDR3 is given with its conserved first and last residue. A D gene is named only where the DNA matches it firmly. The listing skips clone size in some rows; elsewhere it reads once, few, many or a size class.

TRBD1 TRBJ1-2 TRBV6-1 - CASSERGTGVYGYTF TGTGCCAGCAGTGAACGGGGGACAGGGGTTTATGGCTACACCTTC
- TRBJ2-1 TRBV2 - CASSATGNEQFF TGTGCCAGCAGTGCCACCGGCAATGAGCAGTTCTTC
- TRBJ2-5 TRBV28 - CASSPAVSETQYF TGTGCCAGCAGTCCGGCGGTTTCTGAGACCCAGTACTTC
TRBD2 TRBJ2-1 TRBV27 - CASSSHSGGVSSYNEQFF TGTGCCAGCAGTTCTCATAGCGGGGGGGTCAGCTCCTACAATGAGCAGTTCTTC
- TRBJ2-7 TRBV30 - CAWSVQQDLQYF TGTGCCTGGAGTGTACAACAGGATCTACAGTACTTC
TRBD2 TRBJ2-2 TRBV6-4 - CASSDSSGRRTGELFF TGTGCCAGCAGTGACTCTAGCGGGAGAAGGACCGGGGAGCTGTTTTTT
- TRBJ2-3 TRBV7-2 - CASSLERDTDTQYF TGTGCCAGCAGCTTAGAGCGCGACACAGATACGCAGTATTTT
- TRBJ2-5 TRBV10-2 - CASSPRDVGGEETQYF TGCGCCAGCAGCCCCCGGGACGTGGGGGGAGAAGAGACCCAGTACTTC
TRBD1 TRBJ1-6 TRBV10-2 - CASSLGTGRNSPLHF TGCGCCAGCAGTCTCGGGACAGGAAGGAATTCACCCCTCCACTTT
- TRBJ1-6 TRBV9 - CASSVGASNSPLHF TGTGCCAGCAGCGTAGGGGCCTCCAATTCACCCCTCCACTTT
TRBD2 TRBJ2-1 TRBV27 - CASRLLAGGPYEQFF TGTGCCAGCAGGCTACTAGCGGGAGGGCCCTATGAGCAGTTCTTC
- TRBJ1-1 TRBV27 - CASRLNRVSNTEAFF TGTGCCAGCAGGCTAAACAGGGTTTCGAACACTGAAGCTTTCTTT
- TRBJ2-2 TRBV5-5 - CASSVQGRDTGELFF TGTGCCAGCAGCGTCCAGGGGAGGGACACCGGGGAGCTGTTTTTT
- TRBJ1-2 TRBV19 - CASSMGAHYGYTF TGTGCCAGTAGTATGGGCGCGCACTATGGCTACACCTTC
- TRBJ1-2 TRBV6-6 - CASSYTGGPQGYTF TGTGCCAGCAGTTACACCGGGGGGCCTCAAGGCTACACCTTC
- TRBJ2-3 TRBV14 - CASSQDQITDTQYF TGTGCCAGCAGCCAAGACCAGATCACAGATACGCAGTATTTT
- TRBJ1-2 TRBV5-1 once CASSLSSQGPYGYTF TGCGCCAGCAGCTTGTCGTCACAGGGTCCCTATGGCTACACCTTC
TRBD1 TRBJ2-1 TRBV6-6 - CASSPGQGALANEQFF TGTGCCAGCAGTCCGGGACAGGGGGCGCTGGCCAATGAGCAGTTCTTC
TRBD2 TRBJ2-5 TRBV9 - CASSVLPSGGEETQYF TGTGCCAGCAGCGTTTTGCCTAGCGGGGGTGAAGAGACCCAGTACTTC
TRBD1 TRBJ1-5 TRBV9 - CAGGARAGGNQPQHF TGTGCCGGAGGCGCGAGGGCAGGGGGGAATCAGCCCCAGCATTTT
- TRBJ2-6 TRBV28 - CASRITGPGPASGANVLTF TGTGCCAGCAGAATCACAGGGCCGGGGCCCGCCTCTGGGGCCAACGTCCTGACTTTC
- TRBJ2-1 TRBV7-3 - CASSSSGQGKNEQFF TGTGCCAGCAGCTCGAGCGGGCAAGGGAAAAATGAGCAGTTCTTC
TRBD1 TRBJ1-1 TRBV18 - CASSPGQGGTEAFF TGTGCCAGCTCACCAGGACAGGGGGGCACTGAAGCTTTCTTT
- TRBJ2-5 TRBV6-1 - CASSERQATTQYF TGTGCCAGCAGTGAAAGGCAGGCTACGACCCAGTACTTC
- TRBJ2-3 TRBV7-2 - CASSFTRSTDTQYF TGTGCCAGCAGCTTCACTCGTTCCACAGATACGCAGTATTTT
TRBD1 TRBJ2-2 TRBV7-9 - CASSAGQGSTGELFF TGTGCCAGCAGCGCGGGACAGGGGTCCACCGGGGAGCTGTTTTTT
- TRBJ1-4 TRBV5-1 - CASSSLPGQGEKLFF TGCGCCAGCAGCTCTTTACCGGGACAAGGGGAAAAACTGTTTTTT